This TCR beta chain was recovered during a study of blood T cell repertoires in COVID-19. Participants spanned ages about 18 to 90 years and resided in roughly 26 US areas. As processed by the authors: Scientists estimated how many nucleated cells there were by amplifying reference gene primers. Libraries were prepared by immunoSEQ multiplex PCR; TCRdb keeps only in-frame clonotypes and omits some of them. That table furnishes V, J and clone size, whereas the DNA furnished D and trimming. The table has a few hundred thousand clones, 75% to 90% seen once. The TCR comes from a woman aged 40-49 years who had recovered from COVID-19. Sample: PBMCs or T cells enriched from blood (not recorded which).

The CDR3 sequence is CASSPRTPTGRDYGYTF. CDR3 DNA: TGTGCCAGCTCACCACGAACTCCGACAGGGCGCGACTATGGCTACACCTTC. This chain links TRBV18 with TRBJ1-2; the match to TRBD1 covers 7 bases. Trimming took 1 base from V and 3 from J; bases not matched to a gene: 11. In germline, CDR1 is KGHSH, CDR2 LQKENI. The length of the CDR3 is 17 residues. Full variable domain (rest looked up from reference TRBV18 and TRBJ1-2): NAGVMQNPRHLVRRRGQEARLRCSPMKGHSHVYWYRQLPEEGLKFMVYLQKENIIDESGMPKERFSAEFPKEGPSILRIQQVVRGDSAAYFCASSPRTPTGRDYGYTFGSGTRLTVV.